The 28 T cell receptor beta chains below were found in one sample sequenced in a study of molecular identifiers for immune sequencing clone quantification. Via MiXCR, TCRdb re-called the PCR reads, giving one row per CDR3 protein. Of about half a million distinct CDR3 sequences in the sample, about a quarter were seen once. The specimen sequenced was naive CD8+ T cells from blood, with Jurkat cell RNA spiked in. The subset denotes: FACS-sorted CD8+CD4-CCR7+CD45RA+ naive T cells. The receptors come from a human donor in good health. Some libraries in this study had Jurkat cell RNA spiked in.

This clonotype has more than one count but fewer than ten. The genes are TRBV7-6 and TRBJ2-1; no firm D call. The CDR3 is 13 residues long. The V and J ends lost 5 bases and 5 bases respectively, with 10 bases between them. Germline lookup yields CDR1 SGHVS and CDR2 FNYEAQ. The DNA for the CDR3 is TGTGCCAGCAGCGGCCACTTCGACAATGAGCAGTTCTTC. It codes for CASSGHFDNEQFF.

Regarding this clonotype: In this CDR3 the conserved last residue, phenylalanine or tryptophan, is missing, so a read error is likely. The V call is TRBV13, the J call TRBJ2-7, with D hard to call. There are 13 residues in the CDR3. Per the germline V gene, CDR1 is PRHDT and CDR2 is FYEKMQ (reference sequence). Trimming cost V 0 bases and J 2 bases, with 5 bases left between them. As DNA, the CDR3 is TGTGCCAGCAGCTTAGGTGTGGCCTACGAGCAGTACCTC. Its translation is CASSLGVAYEQYL.

The chain employs TRBV20-1 and TRBJ2-7; a weak D match, TRBD2 (6 bases). CDR1 and CDR2 (germline): DFQATT, SNEGSKA (reference sequence). Trimming shortened V by 5 bases and J by 6 bases, and 23 bases separated the two germline ends. The CDR3 extends over 15 amino acids. The CDR3 is CSARRLVGRQGEQYF. For the CDR3, the DNA is TGCAGTGCTCGCCGACTAGTGGGACGTCAAGGCGAGCAGTACTTC.

This clonotype was counted a few times. The chain has TRBV20-1 and TRBJ2-2, with TRBD2 identical over 8 bases. The germline CDR1 and CDR2 sequences are DFQATT and SNEGSKA (reference sequence). V was clipped by 5 bases and J by 5 bases; unmatched bases: 7. The CDR3 is 14 amino acids. CDR3 amino acids: CSAPGGGQTGELFF. Here the CDR3 DNA reads TGCAGTGCTCCCGGGGGGGGGCAAACCGGGGAGCTGTTTTTT.

This clonotype was seen a few times. The chain employs TRBV7-2 and TRBJ1-1; possibly TRBD1 for D (5 bases). V was trimmed by 1 base and J by 6 bases, leaving 15 bases between them. CDR1 and CDR2 from the germline V gene are SGHTA and FQGNSA. This CDR3 has 15 amino acids. CDR3 nucleotide sequence: TGTGCCAGCAGCTTAGGCCTGGGGGGTATGGCTGAAGCTTTCTTT. It is translated as CASSLGLGGMAEAFF.

This clonotype has a handful of counts. The J gene is TRBJ2-1, the V gene TRBV28; TRBD2 matches 11 bases. Trimming at V came to 2 bases and at J to 8 bases, leaving 8 bases not matched to a gene. The CDR3 is made up of 16 amino acids. Germline CDR1 and CDR2: MDHEN and SYDVKM. CDR3 loop: CASSLDSGRAFYEQFF. The CDR3 DNA reads TGTGCCAGCAGTTTAGATAGCGGGAGGGCCTTTTATGAGCAGTTCTTC.

The chain links TRBV27 to TRBJ1-1; D remains ambiguous. Germline V gene lookup returns CDR1 MNHEY and CDR2 SMNVEV (reference sequence). The CDR3 contains 12 residues. Trimming took off 5 bases at V and 6 bases at J, with 10 bases between the two ends. The CDR3 protein is CASSKTGSEAFF. CDR3 coding DNA: TGTGCCAGCAGTAAAACCGGGTCTGAAGCTTTCTTT.

V and J are TRBV4-1 and TRBJ2-7; 8 bases are a match to TRBD1. CDR3 size: 13 residues. The trim removed 2 bases at V and 5 bases at J, leaving 2 bases unmatched. CDR1 is MGHRA and CDR2 is YSYEKL in the germline V gene. CDR3 in DNA: TGCGCCAGCAGCCAATACAGGGGGGACGAGCAGTACTTC. It yields the protein CASSQYRGDEQYF.

This clonotype turned up a few times. The rearrangement joins TRBV9 to TRBJ2-2, with D possibly TRBD2 on 6 matching bases. V lost 3 bases and J 4 bases, leaving 16 bases between the germline ends. Germline CDR1 is SGDLS and CDR2 is YYNGEE. The CDR3 runs 16 residues. For the CDR3, the DNA is TGTGCCAGCAGCGAAGCGGGCTCAGGCCGCACCGGGGAGCTGTTTTTT. Amino acids: CASSEAGSGRTGELFF.

In its sample, this clonotype was seen a few times. The chain couples TRBV3-1 to TRBJ2-1, with D uncertain. This CDR3 has 12 amino acids. V gave up 3 bases and J gave up 6 bases, with 6 bases separating them. Germline V lookup: CDR1 LGHDT, CDR2 YNNKEL (reference sequence). CDR3 sequence reads: CASSHLTNEQFF. CDR3 sequence (DNA): TGTGCCAGCAGCCACCTTACCAATGAGCAGTTCTTC.

This clonotype occurred once. The chain uses TRBV4-3 and TRBJ1-5, with D possibly TRBD1 on 5 matching bases. The CDR3 covers 15 residues. Per germline, CDR1 LGHNA and CDR2 YSLEER. Trimming removed 0 bases at V and 7 bases at J, with 13 bases between. The CDR3 protein is CASSQEAGWDQPQHF. The CDR3 DNA reads as TGCGCCAGCAGCCAAGAGGCGGGCTGGGACCAGCCCCAGCATTTT.

This clonotype was seen more than once but under ten times. The V call is TRBV7-9, the J call TRBJ1-2, with TRBD1 matching over 7 bases. V gave up 3 bases and J gave up 2 bases; unmatched junction bases: 9. The V gene's germline CDR1 is SEHNR and CDR2 FQNEAQ (reference sequence). The CDR3 is made up of 16 amino acids. DNA of the CDR3: TGTGCCAGCAGCTTTGGACAGGAATTTTTGAACTATGGCTACACCTTC. Protein product: CASSFGQEFLNYGYTF.

Ten or more counts support this clonotype. This chain uses TRBV6-6 with TRBJ1-5; D not resolved. The CDR3 totals 13 residues. Trimming took off 6 bases at V and 5 bases at J, with 11 bases between the two ends. Germline V gives CDR1 MNHNY, CDR2 SVGAGI (reference sequence). Written as DNA, the CDR3 is TGTGCCAGCAGCCACGGTGCGTATCAGCCCCAGCATTTT. It is translated as CASSHGAYQPQHF.

V usage is TRBV6-2 or TRBV6-3 and J usage is TRBJ2-2; no definite D call. Germline values: CDR1 MNHEY, CDR2 SVGEGT. CDR3 size: 13 residues. V lost 1 base to trimming and J lost 6 bases, with 6 bases between them. The CDR3 region is CASSYLGPGELFF. In DNA form, the CDR3 reads TGTGCCAGCAGTTACTTGGGCCCCGGGGAGCTGTTTTTT.

A word on this clonotype: This may arise from a read error, as a much more abundant clone is one base away. The chain employs TRBV12-3 or TRBV12-4 and TRBJ2-3; 13 bases line up with TRBD2. The CDR3 spans 15 residues. The chain's CDR3 is CASSYGTSGEDKQYF. Here the CDR3 DNA reads TGTGCCAGCAGTTACGGGACTAGCGGGGAGGATAAGCAGTATTTT.

This clonotype was observed many times. The chain combines TRBV7-6 with TRBJ2-5, with a weak D call TRBD2 (6 bases). The CDR3 contains 18 residues. The V end lost 5 bases, the J end lost 4 bases, and 26 bases lay between the germline ends. Germline V gives CDR1 SGHVS, CDR2 FNYEAQ. CDR3 protein: CASSPPGTALAGSETQYF. CDR3 in DNA: TGTGCCAGCAGCCCCCCCGGGACTGCTTTAGCCGGGTCAGAGACCCAGTACTTC.

The chain recombines TRBV6-2 or TRBV6-3 with TRBJ1-1; the D is unclear. Germline-derived CDR1 and CDR2 are MNHEY and SVGEGT. The V end lost 8 bases, the J end lost 2 bases, and 18 bases lay between the germline ends. The CDR3 spans 15 residues. CDR3 protein: CASPLRGGYNTEAFF. DNA for the CDR3: TGTGCCAGCCCCTTACGCGGCGGGTACAACACTGAAGCTTTCTTT.

This clonotype was picked up many times. The chain joins TRBV30 to TRBJ1-1, with 9 nucleotides matching TRBD1. The length of the CDR3 is 13 residues. V gave up 5 bases and J gave up 0 bases; unmatched junction bases: 1. Germline CDR1 GTSNPN, CDR2 SVGIG (reference sequence). CDR3: CAWGTGMNTEAFF. The CDR3 DNA is TGTGCCTGGGGGACAGGGATGAACACTGAAGCTTTCTTT.

This clonotype was recorded a few times. This sequence joins TRBV12-3 or TRBV12-4 and TRBJ2-2, with TRBD1 identical over 8 bases. V lost 3 bases and J lost 3; bases outside the gene matches: 18. This CDR3 spans 20 amino acids. This chain's CDR3 is CASSFSSLIRGQADTGELFF. In nucleotides, the CDR3 is TGTGCCAGCAGTTTCTCCTCCCTTATCCGGGGACAGGCGGACACCGGGGAGCTGTTTTTT.

Written as DNA, the CDR3 is TGTGCCAGCAGCTTAGCCCCAGTCCCGGAATACGAGCAGTTCTTC. Encoded protein: CASSLAPVPEYEQFF. This chain links TRBV7-6 with TRBJ2-7, with D uncertain. The assigned J gene may be wrong: the sequence end matches TRBJ2-1 better. Germline lookup yields CDR1 SGHVS and CDR2 FNYEAQ. The CDR3 covers 15 residues.

There are many counts of this clonotype. The rearrangement links TRBV28 to TRBJ1-2; TRBD1 is a possible D gene (5 bases). The CDR3 extends over 16 amino acids. Trimming took off 8 bases at V and 3 bases at J, with 22 bases between the two ends. Germline loops: CDR1 MDHEN, CDR2 SYDVKM. CDR3: CASLYSLAGKDYGYTF. CDR3 bases: TGTGCCAGCCTGTACTCATTGGCAGGGAAGGACTATGGCTACACCTTC.

Turning to this clonotype: This may be a read error: a much more frequent sequence differs by one nucleotide. J is TRBJ1-1 and V is TRBV7-9; D ambiguous. V was shortened by 4 bases and J by 4 bases, with 16 bases between the two germline ends. CDR3 length equals 15 residues. In germline, CDR1 is SEHNR, CDR2 FQNEAQ (reference sequence). CDR3 sequence: CASSSQEDWGTEAFF. The CDR3 nucleotides read TGTGCCAGCAGCTCCCAAGAGGATTGGGGCACTGAAGCTTTCTTT.

There are a few counts of this clonotype. This chain joins TRBV7-9 and TRBJ1-1; TRBD1 is a possible D gene (6 bases). Deletions cut 0 bases from V and 4 bases from J, with 12 bases between. Germline V gene data show CDR1 as SEHNR and CDR2 as FQNEAQ (reference sequence). The CDR3 has 15 residues. CDR3 protein: CASSLAVGAFTEAFF. The CDR3 bases are TGTGCCAGCAGCTTAGCAGTGGGGGCGTTCACTGAAGCTTTCTTT.

This clonotype was recorded at least ten times. This rearrangement joins TRBV5-5 to TRBJ2-1; 14 positions match TRBD2. CDR3 size: 16 residues. The junction had 1 base not matched to a gene; V was cut back by 0 bases and J by 5 bases. Germline loops: CDR1 SGHKS, CDR2 YYEKEE (reference sequence). The DNA of the CDR3 is TGTGCCAGCAGCTTGGCGGGACTAGCGGGGGACAATGAGCAGTTCTTC. This encodes CASSLAGLAGDNEQFF.

Comments on this clonotype: Just one base apart from a much larger clone, this may be a read error. The chain links TRBV20-1 to TRBJ2-2; unclear D gene. V was cut by 6 bases and J by 4 bases, with 15 bases left in between. The CDR3 extends over 14 amino acids. From germline, CDR1 is DFQATT and CDR2 SNEGSKA (reference sequence). CDR3 nucleotides: TGCAGTGCCCGGCTCAGTAATGGCACCGGGGAGCTGTTTTTT. Its protein is CSARLSNGTGELFF.

This chain joins TRBV12-3 or TRBV12-4 and TRBJ2-7; tentatively, D is TRBD1 (5 bases). There are 13 residues in the CDR3. V lost 1 base and J lost 5, with 9 bases in between. The CDR3 sequence is CASSLVSGNEQYF. CDR3 sequence (DNA): TGTGCCAGCAGTTTAGTGTCAGGGAACGAGCAGTACTTC.

This clonotype has ten or more counts. The V gene is TRBV20-1, the J gene TRBJ1-1; the match to TRBD1 covers 8 bases. Per germline, CDR1 DFQATT and CDR2 SNEGSKA (reference sequence). V trimming: 0 bases; J trimming: 7 bases; junction bases outside the gene matches: 10. The length of the CDR3 is 15 residues. The CDR3 is CSAREPGQEKIEAFF. DNA for the CDR3: TGCAGTGCTAGAGAGCCGGGACAGGAGAAAATTGAAGCTTTCTTT.

Comment on this clonotype: A single base separates this from a much larger clone, so it may be a read error. The CDR3 spells CNVEEENTGELFF. As DNA, the CDR3 is TGCAACGTTGAAGAGGAGAACACCGGGGAGCTGTTTTTT. This chain joins TRBV29-1 and TRBJ2-2; D unresolved. Germline V gene sequence: CDR1 SQVTM, CDR2 ANQGSEA. This CDR3 spans 13 amino acids.